Shown below are 27 T cell receptor beta chains from a single sample sequenced in a study of molecular identifiers for immune sequencing clone quantification. Using its own MiXCR run on the PCR reads, TCRdb lists one record per CDR3 protein. The data hold just under 650,000 distinct CDR3 sequences, with about 20% observed a single time. The material sequenced was naive CD8+ T cells from blood, with Jurkat cell RNA spiked in. Sample subset: FACS-sorted CD8+CD4-CCR7+CD45RA+ naive T cells. These receptor sequences come from a human donor in good health. Some libraries in this study had Jurkat cell RNA spiked in.

The sample holds many counts of this clonotype. This chain connects TRBV4-3 to TRBJ2-7; TRBD1 agrees at 8 bases. Trimming cost V 1 base and J 3 bases; bases outside gene matches: 8. CDR1 and CDR2 from the germline V gene are LGHNA and YSLEER. The CDR3 length is 16 residues. CDR3 sequence (DNA): TGCGCCAGCAGCCAAGGAACCGGGACAGGAGACTACGAGCAGTACTTC. This sequence encodes CASSQGTGTGDYEQYF.

With respect to this clonotype: Mismatch with germline at one junction end may stem from a read error. This chain uses TRBV19 with TRBJ2-3; D is possibly TRBD2 (6 bases). This CDR3 contains 15 residues. Germline assignment: CDR1 LNHDA and CDR2 SQIVND (reference sequence). Here the CDR3 DNA reads TGTGCCAGTAGTATAGGGACGGGACTCACAGGTACGCAGTATTTT. It is translated as CASSIGTGLTGTQYF.

This clonotype has only a few counts. This chain uses TRBV7-3 with TRBJ2-2; 7 bases match TRBD1. Per germline, CDR1 SGHTA and CDR2 FQGTGA. J lost 6 bases, V lost 1 base, and 2 bases had no gene match. The CDR3 length is 14 residues. This chain's CDR3 is CASSLRGGSGELFF. The CDR3 DNA is TGTGCCAGCAGCTTAAGAGGGGGCTCCGGGGAGCTGTTTTTT.

At least ten counts were recorded for this clonotype. The rearrangement uses TRBV7-2 and TRBJ2-6; D may be TRBD2 (5 bases). Looked up from germline, CDR1 is SGHTA and CDR2 is FQGNSA. The CDR3 sequence is 18 residues long. Trimming took off 5 bases at V and 0 bases at J, with 17 bases between the two ends. CDR3: CASSPSLDTYSGANVLTF. The CDR3 DNA is TGTGCCAGCAGCCCGTCACTAGACACCTACTCTGGGGCCAACGTCCTGACTTTC.

To note about this clonotype: The junction departs from the called germline gene at one end, perhaps through a read error. The genes are TRBV5-6 and TRBJ2-1; D not resolved. The CDR3 is 15 amino acids. Germline V gene lookup returns CDR1 SGHDT and CDR2 YYEEEE. The CDR3 loop is CAGSPGSLPPNEQFF. The CDR3 DNA reads TGTGCCGGCAGCCCCGGGTCCCTTCCCCCCAATGAGCAGTTCTTC.

This clonotype was seen ten or more times. This sequence joins TRBV7-9 and TRBJ2-3; 15 bases fit TRBD2. V gave up 0 bases and J gave up 2 bases; unmatched junction bases: 6. Germline V lookup: CDR1 SEHNR, CDR2 FQNEAQ (reference sequence). The CDR3 extends over 19 amino acids. In DNA, the CDR3 is TGTGCCAGCAGCTTAGCAACGGGACTAGCGGGAGGAACCACAGATACGCAGTATTTT. Translating it yields CASSLATGLAGGTTDTQYF.

This clonotype has a count of ten or more. The V gene is TRBV14, the J gene TRBJ1-5; D might be TRBD1 (6 bases). Trimming cost V 0 bases and J 7 bases, with 10 bases left between them. The CDR3 has 14 residues. Germline assignment: CDR1 SGHDN and CDR2 FVKESK. CDR3 amino acids: CASSQDWGGQPQHF. CDR3 in DNA: TGTGCCAGCAGCCAAGATTGGGGGGGCCAGCCCCAGCATTTT.

This clonotype was counted at least ten times. V is TRBV23-1 and J is TRBJ2-3; 9 nucleotides line up with TRBD2. TRBV23-1 is annotated as an ORF whose role is uncertain. V lost 2 bases to trimming and J lost 0 bases; unmatched junction nucleotides: 3. This CDR3 has 16 residues. CDR3 DNA: TGCGCCAGCAGTCAAGAAACTAGCGGGAGCACAGATACGCAGTATTTT. Its translation: CASSQETSGSTDTQYF.

With respect to this clonotype: A much larger clone lies one base from this, so it may be a read error. The V gene is TRBV4-2, the J gene TRBJ2-7; the D call may be TRBD1 or TRBD2 (6 bases each). V lost 1 base and J 2 bases, leaving 21 bases between the germline ends. Germline values: CDR1 LGHNA, CDR2 YNFKEQ. The CDR3 has 18 amino acids. CDR3 in DNA: TGTGCCAGCAGCCAAGTCGTGAAGTCGGGGGACATCCCCTACGAGCAGTACTTC. Translation: CASSQVVKSGDIPYEQYF.

This clonotype was counted ten times or more. The chain uses TRBV19 and TRBJ2-2; D not resolved. The CDR3 covers 13 residues. V was clipped by 7 bases and J by 6 bases, with 12 bases between them. In germline, CDR1 is LNHDA, CDR2 SQIVND (reference sequence). CDR3 nucleotides: TGTGCCAGTACCCTCCAGGTTTCCGGGGAGCTGTTTTTT. This encodes CASTLQVSGELFF.

This clonotype was detected many times. The chain is built from TRBV28 and TRBJ2-6; the D gene is possibly TRBD1 (6 bases). This CDR3 has 16 amino acids. The germline V gene encodes CDR1 MDHEN and CDR2 SYDVKM. Trimming removed 5 bases from V and 4 bases from J, with 15 bases in between. The CDR3 coding sequence is TGTGCCAGCAGTCCAGGGGTCAGGTTCGGGGCCAACGTCCTGACTTTC. Translating gives CASSPGVRFGANVLTF.

This clonotype has at least ten counts. V gene TRBV5-1 combines with J gene TRBJ2-7; D is unclear. Germline-derived CDR1 and CDR2 are SGHRS and YFSETQ. This CDR3 has 14 residues. V was cut by 0 bases and J by 2 bases, with 9 bases left in between. As DNA, the CDR3 is TGCGCCAGCAGCTTGGAGTTTCAACCCTACGAGCAGTACTTC. This codes for CASSLEFQPYEQYF.

The chain links TRBV4-1 to TRBJ2-1, with 9 bases fitting TRBD2. The CDR3 sequence is 16 residues long. Trimming at V came to 3 bases and at J to 3 bases, leaving 6 bases not matched to a gene. Looked up from germline, CDR1 is MGHRA and CDR2 is YSYEKL. The CDR3 sequence: CASSHLGGGGYNEQFF. As DNA, the CDR3 is TGCGCCAGCAGCCACCTAGGCGGGGGGGGCTACAATGAGCAGTTCTTC.

This clonotype has a count of ten or more. The rearrangement uses TRBV7-9 and TRBJ1-1; TRBD1 matches 9 bases. V was pared by 10 bases and J by 0 bases, with 12 bases of the junction left unmatched. CDR1 SEHNR and CDR2 FQNEAQ come from the germline V gene (reference sequence). The CDR3 runs to 16 residues. The CDR3 loop is CATWGQGQPLNTEAFF. The DNA of the CDR3 is TGTGCCACCTGGGGACAGGGTCAACCCTTGAACACTGAAGCTTTCTTT.

This clonotype was seen at least ten times. The chain couples TRBV4-3 to TRBJ2-7, with D unresolved. The V end was cut by 0 bases, the J end by 1 base, with 10 bases between. Germline loops: CDR1 LGHNA, CDR2 YSLEER. The CDR3 contains 15 residues. CDR3: CASSQEVSVSYEQYF. CDR3 DNA sequence: TGCGCCAGCAGCCAAGAGGTCAGTGTATCCTACGAGCAGTACTTC.

In its sample, this clonotype was seen a few times. The chain's CDR3 is CSASPASGTSYNEQFF. The DNA for the CDR3 is TGCAGTGCTAGCCCCGCTAGCGGGACCTCCTACAATGAGCAGTTCTTC. V is TRBV20-1 and J is TRBJ2-1, with TRBD2 matching over 9 bases. Germline CDR1 reads DFQATT; CDR2 reads SNEGSKA (reference sequence). J lost 0 bases, V lost 3 bases, and 6 bases had no gene match. The CDR3 is 16 amino acids.

This clonotype was seen repeatedly, ten times or more. J is TRBJ1-5 and V is TRBV6-5, with 7 positions matching TRBD1. Germline V lookup: CDR1 MNHEY, CDR2 SVGAGI. The length of the CDR3 is 14 residues. J lost 3 bases, V lost 5 bases, and 4 bases had no gene match. This chain's CDR3 is CASSRQGANQPQHF. The DNA of the CDR3 is TGTGCCAGCAGTAGACAGGGTGCCAATCAGCCCCAGCATTTT.

The sample holds many counts of this clonotype. The V and J genes are TRBV12-3 or TRBV12-4 and TRBJ1-5, with D unclear. V was cut by 1 base and J by 0 bases, with 7 bases left in between. The CDR3 is made up of 15 amino acids. CDR3 sequence: CASSLGVDSNQPQHF. The CDR3 DNA reads as TGTGCCAGCAGTTTAGGCGTCGATAGCAATCAGCCCCAGCATTTT.

This clonotype was found a few times. The rearrangement links TRBV7-9 to TRBJ1-5, with TRBD1 as a possible D gene (6 bases). This CDR3 spans 15 amino acids. CDR1 is SEHNR and CDR2 is FQNEAQ in the germline V gene (reference sequence). V was clipped by 5 bases and J by 4 bases, with 15 bases between them. The CDR3 coding sequence is TGTGCCAGCAGCGCAACGGGACATGTTAATCAGCCCCAGCATTTT. Translated: CASSATGHVNQPQHF.

This clonotype was seen ten or more times. The chain recombines TRBV9 with TRBJ2-3; the D gene is possibly TRBD2 (5 bases). Trimming cost V 2 bases and J 4 bases, with 11 bases left between them. CDR1 is SGDLS, CDR2 YYNGEE, per germline. CDR3 length equals 14 residues. CDR3 in amino acids: CASSVSEFPDTQYF. In nucleotides, the CDR3 is TGTGCCAGCAGCGTTAGCGAGTTTCCAGATACGCAGTATTTT.

This clonotype has ten or more counts. The chain carries TRBV4-3 and TRBJ1-1; D call uncertain. CDR1 is LGHNA, CDR2 YSLEER, per germline. V shed 0 bases and J shed 0 bases, with 11 bases lying between them. CDR3 length: 16 residues. In nucleotides, the CDR3 is TGCGCCAGCAGCCAAGATCGGACTTACATGAACACTGAAGCTTTCTTT. Its protein is CASSQDRTYMNTEAFF.

This clonotype was seen at least ten times. This chain joins TRBV7-9 and TRBJ1-6, with D perhaps TRBD1 (6 bases). This CDR3 region has 16 residues. The V gene's germline CDR1 is SEHNR and CDR2 FQNEAQ (reference sequence). Trimming cost V 10 bases and J 8 bases, with 24 bases left between them. The CDR3 DNA reads TGTGCCACCTCGGGGACAACGCCTATAGATGATTCACCCCTCCACTTT. Residues: CATSGTTPIDDSPLHF.

There are many counts of this clonotype. This rearrangement joins TRBV12-3 or TRBV12-4 to TRBJ1-1; no clear D. CDR3 length: 14 residues. Trimming took 7 bases from V and 4 from J, leaving 16 bases between them. The CDR3 reads CASTYGGSSTEAFF. CDR3 in DNA: TGTGCCAGCACCTACGGTGGGAGTTCCACTGAAGCTTTCTTT.

The chain recombines TRBV9 with TRBJ1-2; D is possibly TRBD1 (6 bases). V was pared by 4 bases and J by 4 bases, with 11 bases between. The germline gives CDR1 SGDLS, CDR2 YYNGEE. This CDR3 has 13 residues. The CDR3 region has the DNA TGTGCCAGCAGCATGGGGACAAGCTATGGCTACACCTTC. It specifies CASSMGTSYGYTF.

This clonotype was seen repeatedly, ten times or more. The J gene is TRBJ1-1, the V gene TRBV14; D is undetermined. Trimming pared 0 bases from V and 6 bases from J, leaving 14 bases between. This CDR3 comprises 15 residues. Looked up from germline, CDR1 is SGHDN and CDR2 is FVKESK. CDR3 DNA: TGTGCCAGCAGCCAAGAAGTGGGCAGGTACGCTGAAGCTTTCTTT. Translation gives CASSQEVGRYAEAFF. The variable domain in full, with the rest retrieved from reference TRBV14 and TRBJ1-1, is EAGVTQFPSHSVIEKGQTVTLRCDPISGHDNLYWYRRVMGKEIKFLLHFVKESKQDESGMPNNRFLAERTGGTYSTLKVQPAELEDSGVYFCASSQEVGRYAEAFFGQGTRLTVV.

Only one count was recorded for this clonotype. The missing conserved phenylalanine or tryptophan at the end of this CDR3 makes a read error likely. This rearrangement joins TRBV27 to TRBJ1-5; TRBD1 matches at 10 bases. Germline assignment: CDR1 MNHEY and CDR2 SMNVEV (reference sequence). The J segment lost 12 bases and the V segment lost 1 base, leaving 12 bases of the junction unmatched. This CDR3 region has 16 residues. CDR3 sequence (DNA): TGTGCCAGCAGTTTATACGGTTCGGACAGGGGGGGAGACCAGCATTCT. Translation: CASSLYGSDRGGDQHS.

This clonotype was observed a handful of times. This chain connects TRBV30 to TRBJ1-2; no clear D gene. The germline V and J ends were trimmed by 0 bases and 2 bases, with 7 bases remaining between them. This CDR3 region has 13 residues. Germline V CDR1 and CDR2: GTSNPN, SVGIG (reference sequence). CDR3 in DNA: TGTGCCTGGAGTGTGAGAGGGAACTATGGCTACACCTTC. This translates into CAWSVRGNYGYTF.